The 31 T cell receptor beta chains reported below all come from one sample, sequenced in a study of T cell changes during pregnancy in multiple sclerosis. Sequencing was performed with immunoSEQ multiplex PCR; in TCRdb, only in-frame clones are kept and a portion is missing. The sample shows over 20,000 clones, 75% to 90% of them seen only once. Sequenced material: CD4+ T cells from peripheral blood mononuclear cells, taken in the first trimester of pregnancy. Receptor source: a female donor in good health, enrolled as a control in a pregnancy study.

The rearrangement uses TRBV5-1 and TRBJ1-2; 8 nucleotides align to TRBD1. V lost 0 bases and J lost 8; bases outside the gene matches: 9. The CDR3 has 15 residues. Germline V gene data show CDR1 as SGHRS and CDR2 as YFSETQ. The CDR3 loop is CASSLDRGVVGGYTF. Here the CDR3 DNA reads TGCGCCAGCAGCTTGGACAGGGGGGTGGTTGGCGGCTACACCTTC.

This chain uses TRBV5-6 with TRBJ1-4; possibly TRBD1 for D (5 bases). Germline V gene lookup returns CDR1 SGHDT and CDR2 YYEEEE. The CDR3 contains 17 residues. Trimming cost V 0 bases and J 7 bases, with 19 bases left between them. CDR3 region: CASSLASSGGGVEKLFF. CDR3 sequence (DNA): TGTGCCAGCAGCTTGGCCTCGTCGGGGGGAGGAGTTGAAAAACTGTTTTTT.

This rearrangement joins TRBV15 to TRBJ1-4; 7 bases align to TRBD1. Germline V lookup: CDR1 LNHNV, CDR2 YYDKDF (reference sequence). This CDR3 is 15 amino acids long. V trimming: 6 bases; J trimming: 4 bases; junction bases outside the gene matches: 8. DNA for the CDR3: TGTGCCACCAGGGGGGGACAGAGGGATAATGAAAAACTGTTTTTT. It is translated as CATRGGQRDNEKLFF.

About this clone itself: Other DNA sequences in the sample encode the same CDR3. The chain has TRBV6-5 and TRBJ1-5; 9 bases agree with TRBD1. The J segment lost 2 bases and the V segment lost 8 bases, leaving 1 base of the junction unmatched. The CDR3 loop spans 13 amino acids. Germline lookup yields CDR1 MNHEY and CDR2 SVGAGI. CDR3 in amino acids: CASRDRGNQPQHF. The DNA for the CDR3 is TGTGCCAGCCGGGACAGGGGCAATCAGCCCCAGCATTTT.

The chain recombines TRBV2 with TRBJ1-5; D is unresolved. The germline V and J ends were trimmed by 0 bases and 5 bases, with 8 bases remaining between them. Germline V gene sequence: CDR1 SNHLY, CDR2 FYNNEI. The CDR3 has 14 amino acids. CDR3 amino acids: CASSEAGGYQPQHF. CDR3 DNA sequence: TGTGCCAGCAGTGAAGCGGGAGGGTATCAGCCCCAGCATTTT.

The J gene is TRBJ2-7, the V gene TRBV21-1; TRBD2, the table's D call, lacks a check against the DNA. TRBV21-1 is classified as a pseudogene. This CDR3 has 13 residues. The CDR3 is CASPRAKPYEQYF. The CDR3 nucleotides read TGTGCCAGTCCGCGAGCCAAACCCTACGAGCAGTACTTC.

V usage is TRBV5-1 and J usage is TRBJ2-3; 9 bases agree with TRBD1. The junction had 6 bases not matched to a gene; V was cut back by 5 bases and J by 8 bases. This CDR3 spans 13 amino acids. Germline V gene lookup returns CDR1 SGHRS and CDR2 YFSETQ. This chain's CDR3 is CASRGQGGGTQYF. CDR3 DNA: TGCGCCAGCAGGGGACAGGGCGGAGGTACGCAGTATTTT.

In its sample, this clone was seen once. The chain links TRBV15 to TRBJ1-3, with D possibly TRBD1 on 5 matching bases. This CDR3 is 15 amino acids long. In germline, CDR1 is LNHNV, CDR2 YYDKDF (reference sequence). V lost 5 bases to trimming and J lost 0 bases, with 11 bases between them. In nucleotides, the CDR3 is TGTGCCACCAGCGGAAGGGGTCCCTCTGGAAACACCATATATTTT. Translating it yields CATSGRGPSGNTIYF.

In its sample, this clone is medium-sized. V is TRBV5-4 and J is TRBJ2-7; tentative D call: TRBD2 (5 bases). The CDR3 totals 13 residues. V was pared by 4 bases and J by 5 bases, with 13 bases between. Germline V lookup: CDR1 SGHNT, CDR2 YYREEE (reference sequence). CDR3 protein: CASSRGSQNEQYF. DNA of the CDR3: TGTGCCAGCAGCCGGGGATCACAGAACGAGCAGTACTTC.

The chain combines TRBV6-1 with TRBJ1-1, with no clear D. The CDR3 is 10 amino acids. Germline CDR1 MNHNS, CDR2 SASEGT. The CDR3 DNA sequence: TGTGCAGCCCTGGGAGGAGAAGCTTTCTTT. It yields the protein CAALGGEAFF.

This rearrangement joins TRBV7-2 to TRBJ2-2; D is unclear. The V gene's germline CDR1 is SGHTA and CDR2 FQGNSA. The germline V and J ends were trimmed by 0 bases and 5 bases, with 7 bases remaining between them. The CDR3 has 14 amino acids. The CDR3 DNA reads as TGTGCCAGCAGCTTAGCTCCCCCTACCGGGGAGCTGTTTTTT. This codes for CASSLAPPTGELFF.

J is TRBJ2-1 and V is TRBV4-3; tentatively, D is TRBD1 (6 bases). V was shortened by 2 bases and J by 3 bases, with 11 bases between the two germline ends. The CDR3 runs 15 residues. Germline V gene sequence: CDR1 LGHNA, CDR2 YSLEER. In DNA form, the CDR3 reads TGCGCCAGCAGCCAACGCACAGGGAACTACAATGAGCAGTTCTTC. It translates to CASSQRTGNYNEQFF.

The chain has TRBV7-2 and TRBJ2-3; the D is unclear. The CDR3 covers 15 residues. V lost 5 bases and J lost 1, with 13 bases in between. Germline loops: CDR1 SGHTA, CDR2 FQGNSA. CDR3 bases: TGTGCCAGCAGCGACGCCTCTACAGGCACAGATACGCAGTATTTT. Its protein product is CASSDASTGTDTQYF.

This CDR3 reads CASSLATGTGSPLHF. CDR3 nucleotide sequence: TGCGCCAGCAGCTTGGCCACAGGGACGGGTTCACCCCTCCACTTT. The chain employs TRBV5-1 and TRBJ1-6; possibly TRBD1 for D (6 bases). The V end was cut by 0 bases, the J end by 9 bases, with 13 bases between. The CDR3 has 15 residues. Per germline, CDR1 SGHRS and CDR2 YFSETQ.

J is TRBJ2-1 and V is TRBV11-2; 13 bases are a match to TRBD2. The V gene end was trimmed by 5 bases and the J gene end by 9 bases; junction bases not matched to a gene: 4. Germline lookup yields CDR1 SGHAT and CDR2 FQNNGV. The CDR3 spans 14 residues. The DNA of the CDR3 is TGTGCCAGCAGCCTTAGGACTAGCGGGGGTGAGCAGTTCTTC. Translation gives CASSLRTSGGEQFF.

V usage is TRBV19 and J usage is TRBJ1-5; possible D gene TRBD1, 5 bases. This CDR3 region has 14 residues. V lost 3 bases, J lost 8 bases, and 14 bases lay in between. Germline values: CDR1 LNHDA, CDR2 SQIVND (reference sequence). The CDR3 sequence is CASSMGRLGEPQHF. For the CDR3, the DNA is TGTGCCAGTAGTATGGGTAGGCTAGGGGAGCCCCAGCATTTT.

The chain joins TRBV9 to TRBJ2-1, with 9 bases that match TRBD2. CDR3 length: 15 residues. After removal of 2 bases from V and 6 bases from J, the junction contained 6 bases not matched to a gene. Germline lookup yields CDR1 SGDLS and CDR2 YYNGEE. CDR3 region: CASSVGGGGSNEQFF. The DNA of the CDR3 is TGTGCCAGCAGCGTTGGCGGGGGGGGGTCCAATGAGCAGTTCTTC.

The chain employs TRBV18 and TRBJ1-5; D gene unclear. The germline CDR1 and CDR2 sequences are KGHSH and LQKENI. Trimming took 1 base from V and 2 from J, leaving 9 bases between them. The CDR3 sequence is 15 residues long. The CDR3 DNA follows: TGTGCCAGCTCACCACAAGGCGGGGGCAATCAGCCCCAGCATTTT. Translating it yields CASSPQGGGNQPQHF.

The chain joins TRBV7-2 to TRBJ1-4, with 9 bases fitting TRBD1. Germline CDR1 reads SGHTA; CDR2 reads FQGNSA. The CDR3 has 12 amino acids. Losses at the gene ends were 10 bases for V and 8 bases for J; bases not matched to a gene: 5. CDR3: CATRTGAEKLFF. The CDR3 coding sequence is TGTGCCACTCGGACAGGGGCCGAAAAACTGTTTTTT.

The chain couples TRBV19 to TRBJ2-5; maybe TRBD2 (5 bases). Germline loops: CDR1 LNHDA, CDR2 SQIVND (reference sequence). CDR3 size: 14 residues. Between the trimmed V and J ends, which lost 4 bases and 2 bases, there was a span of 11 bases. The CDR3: CASSSLALQETQYF. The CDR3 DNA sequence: TGTGCCAGTAGTAGTCTAGCCCTACAAGAGACCCAGTACTTC.

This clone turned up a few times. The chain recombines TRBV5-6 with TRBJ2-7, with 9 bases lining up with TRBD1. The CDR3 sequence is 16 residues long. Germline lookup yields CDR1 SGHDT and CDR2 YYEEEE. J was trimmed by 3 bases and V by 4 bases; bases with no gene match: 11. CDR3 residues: CASSTWAGQGYYEQYF. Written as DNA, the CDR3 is TGTGCCAGCAGCACCTGGGCGGGACAGGGCTACTACGAGCAGTACTTC.

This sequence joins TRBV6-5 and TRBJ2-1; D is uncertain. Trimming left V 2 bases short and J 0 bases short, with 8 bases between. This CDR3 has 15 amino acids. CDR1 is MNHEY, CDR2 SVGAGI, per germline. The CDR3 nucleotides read TGTGCCAGCAGTTACGTCAAGAGCTCCTACAATGAGCAGTTCTTC. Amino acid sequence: CASSYVKSSYNEQFF.

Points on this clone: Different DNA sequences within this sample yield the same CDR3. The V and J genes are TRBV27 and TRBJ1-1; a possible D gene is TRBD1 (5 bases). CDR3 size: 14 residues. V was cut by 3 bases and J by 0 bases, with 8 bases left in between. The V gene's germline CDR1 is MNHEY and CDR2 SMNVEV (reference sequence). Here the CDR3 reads CASSFRVMNTEAFF. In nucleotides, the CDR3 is TGTGCCAGCAGTTTCAGGGTTATGAACACTGAAGCTTTCTTT.

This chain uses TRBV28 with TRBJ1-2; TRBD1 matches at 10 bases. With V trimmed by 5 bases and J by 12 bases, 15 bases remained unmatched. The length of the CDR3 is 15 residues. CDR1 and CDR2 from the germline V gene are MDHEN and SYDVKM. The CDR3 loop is CASSLSTPGTGADTF. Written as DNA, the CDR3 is TGTGCCAGCAGTCTCTCCACCCCCGGGACAGGGGCGGACACCTTC.

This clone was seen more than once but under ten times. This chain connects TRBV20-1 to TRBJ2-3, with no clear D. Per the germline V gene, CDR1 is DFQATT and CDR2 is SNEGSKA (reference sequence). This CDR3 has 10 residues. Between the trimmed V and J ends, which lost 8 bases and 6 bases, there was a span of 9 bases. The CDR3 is CSTIEDTQYF. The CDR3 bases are TGCAGTACGATAGAGGATACGCAGTATTTT.

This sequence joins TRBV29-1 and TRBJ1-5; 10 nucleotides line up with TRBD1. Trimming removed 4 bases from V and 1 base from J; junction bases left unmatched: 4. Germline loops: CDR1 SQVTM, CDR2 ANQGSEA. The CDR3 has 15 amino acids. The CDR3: CSVGDRGRSNQPQHF. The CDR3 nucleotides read TGCAGCGTTGGGGACAGGGGAAGAAGCAATCAGCCCCAGCATTTT. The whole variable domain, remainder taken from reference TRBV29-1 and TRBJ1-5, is SAVISQKPSRDICQRGTSLTIQCQVDSQVTMMFWYRQQPGQSLTLIATANQGSEATYESGFVIDKFPISRPNLTFSTLTVSNMSPEDSSIYLCSVGDRGRSNQPQHFGDGTRLSIL.

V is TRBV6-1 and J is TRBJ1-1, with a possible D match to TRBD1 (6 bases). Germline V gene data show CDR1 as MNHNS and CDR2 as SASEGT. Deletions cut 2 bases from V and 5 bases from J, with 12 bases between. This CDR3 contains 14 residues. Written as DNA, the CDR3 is TGTGCCAGCAGTGAAACCGGGAGGGGGACTGAAGCTTTCTTT. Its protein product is CASSETGRGTEAFF.

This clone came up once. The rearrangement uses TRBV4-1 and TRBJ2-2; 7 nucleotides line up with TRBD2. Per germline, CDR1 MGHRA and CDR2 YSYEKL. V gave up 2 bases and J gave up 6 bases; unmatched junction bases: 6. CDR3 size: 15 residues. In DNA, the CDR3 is TGCGCCAGCAGCCAACCGAGAGGGAGGGCCGGGGAGCTGTTTTTT. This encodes CASSQPRGRAGELFF.

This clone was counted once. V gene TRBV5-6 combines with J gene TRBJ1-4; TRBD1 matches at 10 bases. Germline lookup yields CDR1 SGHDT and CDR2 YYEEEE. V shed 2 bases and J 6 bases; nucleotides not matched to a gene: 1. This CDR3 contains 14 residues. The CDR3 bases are TGTGCCAGCAGCTTCGGACAGGGGGATGAAAAACTGTTTTTT. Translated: CASSFGQGDEKLFF.

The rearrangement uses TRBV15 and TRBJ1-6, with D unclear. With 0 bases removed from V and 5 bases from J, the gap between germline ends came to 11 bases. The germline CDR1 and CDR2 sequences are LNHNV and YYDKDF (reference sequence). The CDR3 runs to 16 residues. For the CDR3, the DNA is TGTGCCACCAGCAGAGATTTACCACAGAATAATTCACCCCTCCACTTT. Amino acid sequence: CATSRDLPQNNSPLHF.

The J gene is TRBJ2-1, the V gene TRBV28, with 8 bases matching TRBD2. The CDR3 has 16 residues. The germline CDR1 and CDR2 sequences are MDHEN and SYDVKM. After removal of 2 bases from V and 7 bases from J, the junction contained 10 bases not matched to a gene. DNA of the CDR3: TGTGCCAGCAGTTTAGTCGGCCAGCGGGAGAGGAATGAGCAGTTCTTC. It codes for CASSLVGQRERNEQFF.